Shown below are 21 T cell receptor beta chains from a single sample sequenced in a study of graft-versus-host responses after intestinal transplantation (dated by TCRdb to the early 2020s). The library was produced with the immunoSEQ multiplex PCR assay. Entries here come from immuneACCESS through TCRdb and include only in-frame sequences with V and J called. Some clones fail to appear in such tables; in the studies checked, an unresolved V gene covers under half of the shortfall, and the cause of the remainder is unknown. The sample table shows tens of thousands of clones, and approximately 94% are seen once. The ten most abundant clones make up over 0.15% of the sample. Their antigen targets remain unknown. Read against the paper, the sample's time point label means: cells obtained before transplantation from donor or recipient. Source: unstimulated CD4+ T cells sorted from spleen or lymph node cells, taken before transplant. These receptors all come from a human donor who was the organ donor for an intestinal transplant.

The chain joins TRBV10-3 to TRBJ2-7; a weak D match, TRBD1 (5 bases). Germline V gene sequence: CDR1 ENHRY, CDR2 SYGVKD. This CDR3 has 13 amino acids. V was cut by 4 bases and J by 6 bases, with 13 bases left in between. In DNA, the CDR3 is TGTGCCATCAGTGGGCCAGGGCAGGCCGAGCAGTACTTC. Its translation: CAISGPGQAEQYF.

The chain couples TRBV5-1 to TRBJ2-7; 8 bases map to TRBD2. V dropped 5 bases and J dropped 0; count of bases not matched to a gene: 7. This CDR3 spans 15 amino acids. Germline V CDR1 and CDR2: SGHRS, YFSETQ. For the CDR3, the DNA is TGCGCCAGCAGTCGTAGCGGGGACTTCTCCTACGAGCAGTACTTC. It translates to CASSRSGDFSYEQYF.

This clone was picked up a small number of times. The rearrangement links TRBV5-4 to TRBJ2-5; D unresolved. The germline V gene encodes CDR1 SGHNT and CDR2 YYREEE (reference sequence). CDR3 length equals 11 residues. The V and J ends lost 4 bases and 1 base respectively, with 2 bases between them. CDR3 region: CASSLQETQYF. CDR3 nucleotides: TGTGCCAGCAGCCTCCAAGAGACCCAGTACTTC.

Only one count was recorded for this clone. This rearrangement joins TRBV6-5 to TRBJ2-2; unclear D gene. Germline loops: CDR1 MNHEY, CDR2 SVGAGI. The CDR3 runs 15 residues. V lost 6 bases, J lost 6 bases, and 17 bases lay in between. The CDR3 sequence is CASSPVKTGSGELFF. CDR3 DNA sequence: TGTGCCAGCAGCCCCGTAAAAACGGGTTCCGGGGAGCTGTTTTTT.

This chain links TRBV15 with TRBJ2-7; D unresolved. CDR3 length equals 11 residues. Trimming shortened V by 4 bases and J by 3 bases, and 4 bases separated the two germline ends. CDR1 and CDR2 from the germline V gene are LNHNV and YYDKDF (reference sequence). The CDR3 reads CATSTYYEQYF. The CDR3 DNA is TGTGCCACCAGCACCTACTACGAGCAGTACTTC.

The V gene is TRBV7-9, the J gene TRBJ1-5, with TRBD1 matching 10 bases. The CDR3 is 16 amino acids. CDR1 and CDR2 from the germline V gene are SEHNR and FQNEAQ (reference sequence). Trimming at V came to 5 bases and at J to 4 bases, leaving 8 bases not matched to a gene. In DNA form, the CDR3 reads TGTGCCAGCAGCCAACAGACAGGGGGCGCGAATCAGCCCCAGCATTTT. Its translation is CASSQQTGGANQPQHF.

This chain joins TRBV18 and TRBJ2-6; D ambiguous. The CDR3 has 15 residues. Trimming cost V 2 bases and J 1 base, with 6 bases left between them. CDR1 is KGHSH, CDR2 LQKENI, per germline. Here the CDR3 reads CASSPTYSGANVLTF. CDR3 nucleotides: TGTGCCAGCTCACCAACATATTCTGGGGCCAACGTCCTGACTTTC. The full variable domain, its missing parts supplied by reference TRBV18 and TRBJ2-6, is NAGVMQNPRHLVRRRGQEARLRCSPMKGHSHVYWYRQLPEEGLKFMVYLQKENIIDESGMPKERFSAEFPKEGPSILRIQQVVRGDSAAYFCASSPTYSGANVLTFGAGSRLTVL.

This chain links TRBV9 with TRBJ2-7; 8 positions agree with TRBD2. Germline values: CDR1 SGDLS, CDR2 YYNGEE. The CDR3 loop spans 15 amino acids. V was clipped by 0 bases and J by 0 bases; unmatched bases: 2. CDR3 region: CASSVAGTSSYEQYF. The CDR3 coding sequence is TGTGCCAGCAGCGTAGCGGGGACTAGCTCCTACGAGCAGTACTTC.

CDR3 sequence (DNA): TGTGCCAGCAGCTGGGACAGGGAGACCCAGTACTTC. It is translated as CASSWDRETQYF. The chain has TRBV11-2 and TRBJ2-5; 8 positions match TRBD1. CDR3 length: 12 residues. CDR1 SGHAT and CDR2 FQNNGV come from the germline V gene. V shed 4 bases and J 5 bases; nucleotides not matched to a gene: 0.

The chain has TRBV19 and TRBJ2-4; 8 bases map to TRBD1. The CDR3 runs 14 residues. The V and J ends lost 7 bases and 4 bases, in that order; junction bases with no gene match: 6. In germline, CDR1 is LNHDA, CDR2 SQIVND (reference sequence). The CDR3 region has the DNA TGTGCCAGTAAGACGCAGGGGGCGAAAAACATTCAGTACTTC. Its protein product is CASKTQGAKNIQYF.

The chain joins TRBV5-3 to TRBJ2-7; possible D gene TRBD1, 6 bases. TRBV5-3 is annotated as an ORF whose role is uncertain. The CDR3 loop spans 16 amino acids. Trimming stripped 0 bases from V and 0 bases from J, with 13 bases between. The CDR3: CARSLGCDRISYEQYF. For the CDR3, the DNA is TGTGCCAGAAGCTTGGGGTGTGACAGGATCTCCTACGAGCAGTACTTC.

The V gene is TRBV4-1, the J gene TRBJ1-2, with D maybe TRBD1 (5 bases). V lost 2 bases and J lost 0, with 10 bases in between. In germline, CDR1 is MGHRA, CDR2 YSYEKL. The CDR3 length is 15 residues. The CDR3, as DNA: TGCGCCAGCAGCCAACACACGGGACCTAACTATGGCTACACCTTC. This encodes CASSQHTGPNYGYTF.

The chain couples TRBV6-6 to TRBJ2-7; D is possibly TRBD2 (6 bases). Germline V lookup: CDR1 MNHNY, CDR2 SVGAGI (reference sequence). The CDR3 sequence is 15 residues long. V lost 0 bases to trimming and J lost 3 bases, with 12 bases between them. DNA of the CDR3: TGTGCCAGCAGTTACTCGGCGGGGCCATACTACGAGCAGTACTTC. Its translation is CASSYSAGPYYEQYF.

The chain uses TRBV10-2 and TRBJ2-5, with 10 bases matching TRBD1. V gave up 1 base and J gave up 4 bases; unmatched junction bases: 6. Looked up from germline, CDR1 is WSHSY and CDR2 is SAAADI. CDR3 length: 16 amino acids. This chain's CDR3 is CASSELGTGERETQYF. The DNA of the CDR3 is TGCGCCAGCAGTGAGTTGGGGACAGGGGAACGAGAGACCCAGTACTTC.

The chain combines TRBV6-5 with TRBJ2-3, with D hard to call. The CDR3 length is 13 residues. With 5 bases removed from V and 5 bases from J, the gap between germline ends came to 11 bases. CDR1 and CDR2 from the germline V gene are MNHEY and SVGAGI. Here the CDR3 reads CASSETLVDTQYF. CDR3 sequence (DNA): TGTGCCAGCAGTGAAACCCTAGTAGATACGCAGTATTTT.

This clone was found a few times. The chain uses TRBV6-1 and TRBJ2-1; perhaps TRBD1 as D (7 bases). Trimming stripped 4 bases from V and 7 bases from J, with 17 bases between. This CDR3 is built from 15 residues. Germline CDR1 and CDR2: MNHNS and SASEGT. DNA of the CDR3: TGTGCCAGCAGTGGGAGGGGGCCAGGGGAAAATGAGCAGTTCTTC. It encodes CASSGRGPGENEQFF.

J is TRBJ1-6 and V is TRBV5-1; TRBD1 matches at 7 bases. Germline V CDR1 and CDR2: SGHRS, YFSETQ. The CDR3 covers 15 residues. The V segment lost 1 base and the J segment 9 bases; nucleotides outside the gene matches: 7. CDR3 in DNA: TGCGCCAGCAGCTTGTCGACAGGGCGGGGTTCACCCCTCCACTTT. It codes for CASSLSTGRGSPLHF.

This clone was seen a single time. The chain recombines TRBV4-2 with TRBJ2-5, with D possibly TRBD2 on 6 matching bases. V was shortened by 4 bases and J by 0 bases, with 15 bases between the two germline ends. Per germline, CDR1 LGHNA and CDR2 YNFKEQ. The CDR3 loop spans 16 amino acids. The CDR3 here is CASSPLGGTYQETQYF. The CDR3 DNA reads TGTGCCAGCAGCCCTCTCGGCGGGACGTACCAAGAGACCCAGTACTTC.

This clone has just one count. The gene calls are TRBV27 and TRBJ2-2, with TRBD1 identical over 10 bases. The V gene's germline CDR1 is MNHEY and CDR2 SMNVEV (reference sequence). The length of the CDR3 is 16 residues. Trimming took 10 bases from V and 4 from J; bases not matched to a gene: 12. The CDR3 DNA sequence: TGTGCCACCCGCCGTGGGACAGGGGCTTCCACCGGGGAGCTGTTTTTT. Its protein is CATRRGTGASTGELFF.

The V and J genes are TRBV5-1 and TRBJ1-5; no firm D call. The CDR3 sequence is 16 residues long. Germline values: CDR1 SGHRS, CDR2 YFSETQ. V lost 0 bases and J 0 bases, leaving 10 bases between the germline ends. CDR3 nucleotide sequence: TGCGCCAGCAGCTTGGAACCAGGCTATAGCAATCAGCCCCAGCATTTT. Protein product: CASSLEPGYSNQPQHF.

This chain uses TRBV4-1 with TRBJ2-2, with D perhaps TRBD2 (6 bases). This CDR3 contains 18 residues. V was clipped by 4 bases and J by 4 bases, with 22 bases between them. Germline-derived CDR1 and CDR2 are MGHRA and YSYEKL. CDR3 nucleotides: TGCGCCAGCAGCCTTCTCATCCTAGCGTCGAGAAGCACCGGGGAGCTGTTTTTT. This codes for CASSLLILASRSTGELFF.